Below are 23 T cell receptor beta chains sequenced from a single sample in a study of CD8+ T cells in alopecia areata. Extracted RNA was reverse transcribed, and the resulting cDNA served as sequencing template. Repertoires were generated with immunoSEQ multiplex PCR, while TCRdb's copy carries only in-frame clones and drops some. This table holds about 1,400 clones, 75% found once. Treatment given: oral pan-JAK inhibitor, 5-10 mg twice daily. Peripheral blood and lesional scalp punch biopsies came from alopecia areata patients. Sequenced material: skin, taken at week 24, from a patient treated with tofacitinib. Source of these receptors: a human donor with alopecia areata.

This chain links TRBV4-1 with TRBJ1-3; D ambiguous. V was pared by 1 base and J by 0 bases, with 10 bases between. Germline V lookup: CDR1 MGHRA, CDR2 YSYEKL. The CDR3 extends over 16 amino acids. As DNA, the CDR3 is TGCGCCAGCAGCCAAGTCGGCAGGACCTCTGGAAACACCATATATTTT. It is translated as CASSQVGRTSGNTIYF.

This clone showed up just once. V is TRBV2 and J is TRBJ2-5; 7 bases align to TRBD1. J was trimmed by 4 bases and V by 11 bases; bases with no gene match: 16. The CDR3 has 15 residues. Germline lookup yields CDR1 SNHLY and CDR2 FYNNEI. CDR3 residues: CAYLRRGGDSETQYF. The DNA of the CDR3 is TGTGCCTACCTTAGGCGAGGGGGCGATTCAGAGACCCAGTACTTC. Supplemented by reference TRBV2 and TRBJ2-5, the full variable domain reads EPEVTQTPSHQVTQMGQEVILRCVPISNHLYFYWYRQILGQKVEFLVSFYNNEISEKSEIFDDQFSVERPDGSNFTLKIRSTKLEDSAMYFCAYLRRGGDSETQYFGPGTRLLVL.

The chain carries TRBV4-1 and TRBJ1-5; D remains ambiguous. Germline V gives CDR1 MGHRA, CDR2 YSYEKL. Trimming removed 0 bases at V and 3 bases at J, with 15 bases between. The CDR3 totals 17 residues. The CDR3 bases are TGCGCCAGCAGCCAAGAAAATCTTGGGGTTGCCAATCAGCCCCAGCATTTT. Protein sequence: CASSQENLGVANQPQHF.

The chain recombines TRBV5-1 with TRBJ2-2; a weak D match, TRBD2 (6 bases). V was cut by 7 bases and J by 2 bases, with 9 bases left in between. The germline V gene encodes CDR1 SGHRS and CDR2 YFSETQ. The CDR3 runs 13 residues. The CDR3 sequence is CASGEDNTGELFF. The CDR3 DNA reads TGCGCCAGCGGGGAGGACAACACCGGGGAGCTGTTTTTT.

This chain connects TRBV5-6 to TRBJ1-5; D remains ambiguous. Between the trimmed V and J ends, which lost 2 bases and 3 bases, there was a span of 21 bases. Germline assignment: CDR1 SGHDT and CDR2 YYEEEE. This CDR3 contains 18 residues. CDR3 sequence (DNA): TGTGCCAGCAGCTTACGTCGCTCCGCGGGCCGCGTCAATCAGCCCCAGCATTTT. Residues: CASSLRRSAGRVNQPQHF.

The chain joins TRBV18 to TRBJ2-7; 9 nucleotides match TRBD1. CDR1 KGHSH and CDR2 LQKENI come from the germline V gene. Trimming removed 4 bases from V and 2 bases from J; junction bases left unmatched: 6. The CDR3 length is 15 residues. This CDR3 reads CASSLGQGTAYEQYF. CDR3 coding DNA: TGTGCCAGCTCACTAGGACAGGGGACAGCCTACGAGCAGTACTTC.

V gene TRBV19 combines with J gene TRBJ1-2; 7 bases match TRBD1. CDR3 length: 12 residues. Germline CDR1 is LNHDA and CDR2 is SQIVND (reference sequence). With V trimmed by 7 bases and J by 6 bases, 5 bases remained unmatched. As DNA, the CDR3 is TGTGCCAGTAAGACAGGGATCAATGGCTACACCTTC. Protein: CASKTGINGYTF.

V is TRBV6-9 and J is TRBJ2-3, with no clear D. V was shortened by 3 bases and J by 3 bases, with 7 bases between the two germline ends. The V gene's germline CDR1 is MNHGY and CDR2 SVAAGI. The length of the CDR3 is 13 residues. CDR3 in amino acids: CASSYYRTDTQYF. The CDR3 nucleotides are TGTGCCAGCAGTTACTATAGAACAGATACGCAGTATTTT.

The genes are TRBV5-1 and TRBJ1-1; 7 positions agree with TRBD1. V trimming: 4 bases; J trimming: 2 bases; junction bases outside the gene matches: 5. Looked up from germline, CDR1 is SGHRS and CDR2 is YFSETQ. The CDR3 is 14 residues long. CDR3 nucleotides: TGCGCCAGCAGCGTGGGACAGATAAACACTGAAGCTTTCTTT. Encoded protein: CASSVGQINTEAFF.

The chain has TRBV5-1 and TRBJ2-5; tentatively, D is TRBD1 (7 bases). With the DNA end fitting TRBJ2-7 better, the J assignment may be wrong. Germline V gives CDR1 SGHRS, CDR2 YFSETQ. The CDR3 extends over 15 amino acids. CDR3 DNA sequence: TGCGCCAGCAGCTTGAGGGGGGACAGAAGCTACGAGCAGTACTTC. Its translation: CASSLRGDRSYEQYF.

The V gene is TRBV19, the J gene TRBJ2-5; D not certain. The CDR3 extends over 16 amino acids. Germline lookup yields CDR1 LNHDA and CDR2 SQIVND (reference sequence). Trimming stripped 4 bases from V and 2 bases from J, with 17 bases between. The CDR3 DNA reads TGTGCCAGTAGTACGCGGACCGCCCCCAGGCAAGAGACCCAGTACTTC. It encodes CASSTRTAPRQETQYF.

Note on this clone: One junction end disagrees with the germline gene, perhaps due to a read error. The chain combines TRBV7-9 with TRBJ2-5; 7 nucleotides align to TRBD2. Per the germline V gene, CDR1 is SEHNR and CDR2 is FQNEAQ (reference sequence). The CDR3 is made up of 16 amino acids. The CDR3 reads CASSPVGGRIGEAQYF. The CDR3 DNA is TGTGCCAGCAGCCCAGTCGGGGGGAGAATCGGAGAGGCCCAGTACTTC.

The chain employs TRBV6-5 and TRBJ2-2, with a possible D match to TRBD2 (6 bases). Germline values: CDR1 MNHEY, CDR2 SVGAGI. Trimming stripped 10 bases from V and 7 bases from J, with 10 bases between. The CDR3 sequence is 11 residues long. CDR3 DNA sequence: TGTGCCACCGGGACTTACGGGGAGCTGTTTTTT. Encoded protein: CATGTYGELFF.

CDR3 in DNA: TGTGCCAGCAGCTTGGGAACGGGGTTCACAGATACGCAGTATTTT. Translation: CASSLGTGFTDTQYF. The chain combines TRBV5-6 with TRBJ2-3, with a weak D call TRBD2 (5 bases). Germline assignment: CDR1 SGHDT and CDR2 YYEEEE. The CDR3 is 15 amino acids. With 0 bases removed from V and 2 bases from J, the gap between germline ends came to 10 bases.

In its sample, this clone ranks as large (0.1 to 1%). V is TRBV19 and J is TRBJ1-6, with D possibly being TRBD1 (6 bases). The germline V gene has CDR1 LNHDA and CDR2 SQIVND (reference sequence). This CDR3 contains 12 residues. V was cut by 8 bases and J by 8 bases, with 10 bases left in between. CDR3 bases: TGTGCCAGTGCGTACAGGGATTCACCCCTCCACTTT. This gives the protein CASAYRDSPLHF.

This clone was seen a few times. The genes are TRBV4-1 and TRBJ1-2; D unclear. CDR1 is MGHRA and CDR2 is YSYEKL in the germline V gene. The CDR3 sequence is 13 residues long. Trimming cost V 3 bases and J 2 bases, with 7 bases left between them. CDR3 sequence (DNA): TGCGCCAGCAGCCAGGTTAACAACTATGGCTACACCTTC. Its protein product is CASSQVNNYGYTF.

This rearrangement joins TRBV27 to TRBJ1-1, with TRBD1 matching over 7 bases. V lost 5 bases to trimming and J lost 1 base; unmatched junction nucleotides: 7. The germline V gene has CDR1 MNHEY and CDR2 SMNVEV (reference sequence). This CDR3 comprises 15 residues. CDR3 nucleotides: TGTGCCAGCAGTGCCCCCGGGACAGCGAACACTGAAGCTTTCTTT. Protein: CASSAPGTANTEAFF.

The gene calls are TRBV4-2 and TRBJ2-3; D may be TRBD1 (5 bases). V lost 1 base and J lost 2, with 10 bases in between. Germline V gene lookup returns CDR1 LGHNA and CDR2 YNFKEQ. The CDR3 consists of 15 residues. The CDR3, as DNA: TGTGCCAGCAGCCAAGCAGGGTCCTTCACAGATACGCAGTATTTT. Protein: CASSQAGSFTDTQYF.

This clone was counted between two and nine times. This sequence joins TRBV9 and TRBJ2-3; the match to TRBD2 covers 9 bases. Trimming at V came to 0 bases and at J to 2 bases, leaving 4 bases not matched to a gene. The CDR3 is made up of 16 amino acids. Looked up from germline, CDR1 is SGDLS and CDR2 is YYNGEE. CDR3: CASSVALAGTTDTQYF. DNA for the CDR3: TGTGCCAGCAGCGTAGCTCTAGCGGGGACCACAGATACGCAGTATTTT.

This clone is a singleton in its sample. This sequence joins TRBV6-8 and TRBJ1-2; D call uncertain. Looked up from germline, CDR1 is MNHGY and CDR2 is SAAAGT. Trimming took 0 bases from V and 1 from J, leaving 15 bases between them. CDR3 length: 17 amino acids. The chain's CDR3 is CASSYSNGDPNNYGYTF. The CDR3, as DNA: TGTGCCAGCAGTTACTCGAACGGAGACCCGAATAACTATGGCTACACCTTC.

The rearrangement links TRBV5-1 to TRBJ2-2, with TRBD1 matching over 7 bases. V lost 0 bases and J lost 2; bases outside the gene matches: 4. This CDR3 contains 16 residues. Germline CDR1 and CDR2: SGHRS and YFSETQ. CDR3 nucleotide sequence: TGCGCCAGCAGCTTGGGGACAGGCGACAACACCGGGGAGCTGTTTTTT. Protein product: CASSLGTGDNTGELFF.

In this sample, this clone turned up a few times. This rearrangement joins TRBV5-6 to TRBJ1-5; perhaps TRBD1 as D (5 bases). CDR1 is SGHDT, CDR2 YYEEEE, per germline. The CDR3 extends over 13 amino acids. Trimming pared 4 bases from V and 2 bases from J, leaving 7 bases between. The CDR3 sequence: CASSRGGNQPQHF. For the CDR3, the DNA is TGTGCCAGCAGCCGAGGGGGCAATCAGCCCCAGCATTTT.

The chain links TRBV6-6 to TRBJ2-7; D uncertain. The CDR3 has 11 amino acids. CDR1 and CDR2 (germline): MNHNY, SVGAGI (reference sequence). V shed 4 bases and J shed 5 bases, with 6 bases lying between them. CDR3 DNA sequence: TGTGCCAGCAGTTTAGGCGACGAGCAGTACTTC. It is translated as CASSLGDEQYF.